What follows is one TCR beta chain and its context. This receptor's antigen is unknown. The record has no base qualities; no much larger clone is one base away. Participants in the prospective study were aged about 18 to 100 years, lived in 24 United States geographic areas, and enrolled through a virtual design. In the prospective study, participants were assigned to cohorts based on the clinical history participants reported in a screening survey and a study questionnaire. In the prospective study, mobile phlebotomists collected whole blood, serum and a nasopharyngeal or oropharyngeal swab from each participant. Over an approximately 2-month period, participants in the prospective study had the option of providing additional blood draws and questionnaires. Blood samples from the prospective study were shipped frozen or at room temperature prior to DNA extraction. TCRbeta CDR3 regions were amplified from genomic DNA using the immunoSEQ Assay, a bias-controlled multiplex PCR. The original pipeline was this. The number of nucleated cells in each sample was estimated from the amplification of reference gene primers within the assay. Sequence reads were collapsed and filtered to measure the absolute abundance of every unique TCRbeta CDR3 rearrangement. For each sample, productive Simpson clonality was calculated by taking the square root of Simpson's diversity index across productive rearrangements. TCRdb holds this immuneACCESS table with in-frame rearrangements only. Some clones are missing; in checked studies, unresolved V genes explain under half, and the rest has no known cause. V, J and clone size are those of that table, while D and trimming were read from the DNA. The sample yields under 300,000 clones; roughly nine tenths were counted once. Around 6% of the sample rests with the top ten.

These data belong to a study of blood T cell repertoires in COVID-19 (dated by TCRdb to 2020 to 2022). The study in broad terms: Samples from collaborators originated in the United States, Italy and Spain and spanned both the acute and convalescent phases of COVID-19. The repertoires were released in a freely available public database meant as a resource for research on the immune response to SARS-CoV-2. A de-identified subject ID, COVID-19 status, age in years and sex were almost always included in the sample metadata. The prospective study material was composed of cDNA or gDNA derived from T cells, B-cell-depleted T cells, or PBMCs. Deeply sampled blood TCRbeta repertoires from subjects exposed to, actively infected with, or recovered from COVID-19 were included in the dataset. Samples were obtained from the ongoing ImmuneRACE study (first 160 participants) and from 950 to 1,500 subjects provided by 6 global collaborators. Where HLA class I and class II types were available, the types were taken from metadata supplied by the sample provider, not from assay-based typing.

Paper-wide results and their limitations: Clinical and demographic metadata were provided uncurated, with the amount varying by source and participant.

Sequences SEHNR (CDR1) and FQNEAQ (CDR2) are obtained from the germline V gene (reference sequence). Inclusive of the bounding cysteine and phenylalanine, the CDR3 is 16 residues long. The retained sequence is limited to the CDR3, 48 bases, with the frame set at the first base. Germline trimming: 5 bases from V, 0 bases from J; junction bases outside gene matches: 4. This receptor was identified in a woman in her thirties with acute COVID-19. The rearrangement joined TRBV7-9 to TRBJ1-6, with 7 junctional bases fitting TRBD1. The sequenced sample was PBMCs or T cells enriched from blood (not recorded which). The CDR3 corresponds to CASSRRDSSYNSPLHF. The nucleotide sequence is given as TGTGCCAGCAGCCGAAGGGACAGCTCCTATAATTCACCCCTCCACTTT.